These 19 T cell receptor beta chains came from one sample sequenced in a study of shared clonotypes between healthy human individuals. Assay: immunoSEQ multiplex PCR; the TCRdb copy retains only in-frame clones and omits some. Among 600,000 to 700,000 clones listed, around 73% were seen once. Sequences were obtained from memory CD4+ T cells sorted from blood. Subset indicated: CD45RA-negative fraction. These receptors were taken from a woman aged 25 to 45 in good health.

The chain couples TRBV19 to TRBJ2-2; TRBD2 is a possible D gene (6 bases). The V gene lost 8 bases and the J gene lost 5 bases, with 21 bases spanning the gap. CDR1 is LNHDA and CDR2 is SQIVND in the germline V gene (reference sequence). The CDR3 loop spans 16 amino acids. The CDR3 DNA is TGTGCCAGTCGCTGGGCGACGGGAGATGGGACCGGGGAGCTGTTTTTT. It yields the protein CASRWATGDGTGELFF.

The chain joins TRBV7-2 to TRBJ1-4, with TRBD1 matching 7 bases. The CDR3 has 15 residues. The V gene end was trimmed by 6 bases and the J gene end by 5 bases; junction bases not matched to a gene: 9. The germline CDR1 and CDR2 sequences are SGHTA and FQGNSA. CDR3 sequence (DNA): TGTGCCAGCAGGGGGGGAGGGGGCGTCAATGAAAAACTGTTTTTT. Translating it yields CASRGGGGVNEKLFF.

This chain uses TRBV5-8 with TRBJ2-1; D gene ambiguous. Trimming removed 0 bases at V and 8 bases at J, with 21 bases between. Per the germline V gene, CDR1 is SGHTS and CDR2 is YDEGEE. The CDR3 contains 17 residues. The CDR3 bases are TGTGCCAGCAGCTTGGTAGATAGGTCTGACGCATATGATGAGCAGTTCTTC. Its translation: CASSLVDRSDAYDEQFF. Looking up the rest from reference TRBV5-8 and TRBJ2-1 gives the full variable domain: EAGVTQSPTHLIKTRGQQATLRCSPISGHTSVYWYQQALGLGLQFLLWYDEGEERNRGNFPPRFSGRQFPNYSSELNVNALELEDSALYLCASSLVDRSDAYDEQFFGPGTRLTVL.

This clone showed up many times. V usage is TRBV7-2 and J usage is TRBJ2-4; the D call may be TRBD1 or TRBD2 (6 bases each). V was trimmed by 0 bases and J by 8 bases, leaving 23 bases between them. This CDR3 is built from 18 residues. CDR1 is SGHTA, CDR2 FQGNSA, per germline. CDR3 loop: CASSLARRGLRGMDIQYF. In DNA form, the CDR3 reads TGTGCCAGCAGCTTAGCCCGTCGGGGGCTGAGGGGCATGGACATTCAGTACTTC.

This chain uses TRBV5-5 with TRBJ1-2; TRBD1 aligns across 7 bases. The CDR3 has 12 amino acids. Trimming at V came to 4 bases and at J to 7 bases, leaving 4 bases not matched to a gene. The germline CDR1 and CDR2 sequences are SGHKS and YYEKEE (reference sequence). CDR3 sequence: CASSGRGFGYTF. The DNA of the CDR3 is TGTGCCAGCAGCGGCAGGGGGTTTGGCTACACCTTC.

Only a few counts were recorded for this clone. The rearrangement links TRBV5-1 to TRBJ2-1, with a possible D match to TRBD2 (5 bases). V was shortened by 0 bases and J by 6 bases, with 13 bases between the two germline ends. CDR3 length equals 15 residues. Germline V lookup: CDR1 SGHRS, CDR2 YFSETQ. As DNA, the CDR3 is TGCGCCAGCAGCTTGGGGACCGAGGGCCTCAATGAGCAGTTCTTC. This translates into CASSLGTEGLNEQFF.

The J gene is TRBJ2-7, the V gene TRBV4-2; 14 bases map to TRBD2. CDR1 and CDR2 (germline): LGHNA, YNFKEQ. V dropped 0 bases and J dropped 6; count of bases not matched to a gene: 4. CDR3 size: 16 residues. Here the CDR3 reads CASSQDIGLAGGEQYF. CDR3 coding DNA: TGTGCCAGCAGCCAAGATATCGGACTAGCGGGAGGCGAGCAGTACTTC.

The rearrangement uses TRBV30 and TRBJ2-1; 12 bases match TRBD2. CDR1 and CDR2 from the germline V gene are GTSNPN and SVGIG (reference sequence). The CDR3 covers 15 residues. The trim removed 2 bases at V and 3 bases at J, leaving 2 bases unmatched. This CDR3 is CAWSLGLAGYNEQFF. CDR3 DNA sequence: TGTGCCTGGAGTTTGGGACTAGCGGGCTACAATGAGCAGTTCTTC. The full variable domain, rest sourced from reference TRBV30 and TRBJ2-1, is SQTIHQWPATLVQPVGSPLSLECTVEGTSNPNLYWYRQAAGRGLQLLFYSVGIGQISSEVPQNLSASRPQDRQFILSSKKLLLSDSGFYLCAWSLGLAGYNEQFFGPGTRLTVL.

V gene TRBV5-1 combines with J gene TRBJ2-1; D gene ambiguous. CDR1 SGHRS and CDR2 YFSETQ come from the germline V gene. V lost 4 bases, J lost 0 bases, and 8 bases lay in between. This CDR3 contains 14 residues. For the CDR3, the DNA is TGCGCCAGCAGCCAGGCTGGCTCCTACAATGAGCAGTTCTTC. Encoded protein: CASSQAGSYNEQFF.

This clone was seen only a few times. The genes are TRBV27 and TRBJ2-6; 7 bases agree with TRBD2. Germline CDR1 is MNHEY and CDR2 is SMNVEV (reference sequence). The CDR3 is 18 amino acids. J was trimmed by 3 bases and V by 5 bases; bases with no gene match: 13. CDR3 residues: CASSRLGTSVFGANVLTF. The CDR3 bases are TGTGCCAGCAGTCGCCTCGGAACTAGCGTCTTTGGGGCCAACGTCCTGACTTTC.

This clone has more than one count but fewer than ten. V and J are TRBV27 and TRBJ1-4; D is ambiguous. Germline assignment: CDR1 MNHEY and CDR2 SMNVEV (reference sequence). Between the trimmed V and J ends, which lost 6 bases and 2 bases, there was a span of 16 bases. The CDR3 is made up of 16 amino acids. The CDR3 bases are TGTGCCAGCAGGAGGACGGGTGTTGGGACTAATGAAAAACTGTTTTTT. Protein sequence: CASRRTGVGTNEKLFF.

The rearrangement uses TRBV13 and TRBJ2-2; 7 bases are a match to TRBD2. The CDR3 loop spans 16 amino acids. Germline-derived CDR1 and CDR2 are PRHDT and FYEKMQ (reference sequence). V trimming: 8 bases; J trimming: 6 bases; junction bases outside the gene matches: 15. This CDR3 reads CASATSETSFSGELFF. CDR3 sequence (DNA): TGTGCCAGCGCGACTTCAGAGACTAGCTTTTCCGGGGAGCTGTTTTTT.

The chain joins TRBV29-1 to TRBJ1-5; maybe TRBD1 (6 bases). The CDR3 is 13 amino acids. Germline CDR1 reads SQVTM; CDR2 reads ANQGSEA. V was pared by 4 bases and J by 7 bases, with 14 bases between. The CDR3 spells CSVGQVRGQPQHF. The DNA for the CDR3 is TGCAGCGTTGGACAGGTCAGAGGGCAGCCCCAGCATTTT.

This clone was picked up a small number of times. The V call is TRBV30, the J call TRBJ2-1; tentative D call: TRBD2 (6 bases). CDR3 size: 14 residues. CDR1 is GTSNPN, CDR2 SVGIG, per germline (reference sequence). With 1 base removed from V and 1 base from J, the gap between germline ends came to 8 bases. CDR3 region: CAWSEGRSYNEQFF. CDR3 coding DNA: TGTGCCTGGAGTGAGGGGAGGTCCTACAATGAGCAGTTCTTC.

CDR3 nucleotides: TGTGCCAGCACTCAACAGGGGGCGAGCTATGGCTACACCTTC. Protein sequence: CASTQQGASYGYTF. The chain recombines TRBV2 with TRBJ1-2; TRBD1 aligns across 9 bases. The germline gives CDR1 SNHLY, CDR2 FYNNEI. Losses at the gene ends were 7 bases for V and 4 bases for J; bases not matched to a gene: 7. The CDR3 has 14 residues.

The rearrangement joins TRBV2 to TRBJ1-3, with TRBD1 matching over 11 bases. The CDR3 totals 13 residues. V shed 10 bases and J 5 bases; nucleotides not matched to a gene: 4. Germline lookup yields CDR1 SNHLY and CDR2 FYNNEI. CDR3 in DNA: TGTGCCATCGGGACAGGGGGTAGAAACACCATATATTTT. It translates to CAIGTGGRNTIYF.

The gene calls are TRBV7-8 and TRBJ2-7, with 7 bases identical to TRBD1. Germline values: CDR1 SGHVS, CDR2 FQNEAQ. This CDR3 spans 17 amino acids. Unmatched junction bases numbered 13, after V lost 4 bases and J lost 1 base. The CDR3 here is CASSSALDRASSYEQYF. In DNA form, the CDR3 reads TGTGCCAGCAGCTCTGCTCTCGACAGGGCATCATCCTACGAGCAGTACTTC. The full variable domain, with the rest looked up from reference TRBV7-8 and TRBJ2-7, is GAGVSQSPRYKVAKRGQDVALRCDPISGHVSLFWYQQALGQGPEFLTYFQNEAQLDKSGLPSDRFFAERPEGSVSTLKIQRTQQEDSAVYLCASSSALDRASSYEQYFGPGTRLTVT.

J is TRBJ1-5 and V is TRBV11-2; 9 bases match TRBD1. The CDR3 is 13 amino acids. The junction had 2 bases not matched to a gene; V was cut back by 5 bases and J by 6 bases. CDR1 SGHAT and CDR2 FQNNGV come from the germline V gene. The CDR3 sequence is CASSTGQGQPQHF. The CDR3 DNA reads as TGTGCCAGCAGCACGGGACAGGGTCAGCCCCAGCATTTT.

The DNA for the CDR3 is TGTGCCAGCAGTTCAAGTGGGGCAGGGGCCACTCCAGTCCCCTACTTC. Protein product: CASSSSGAGATPVPYF. V gene TRBV28 combines with J gene TRBJ2-7; TRBD1 is a possible D gene (6 bases). The CDR3 has 16 amino acids. Germline CDR1 is MDHEN and CDR2 is SYDVKM. V dropped 4 bases and J dropped 13 bases, with 29 bases sitting between them.